This is a list of T cell receptor beta chains from one sample in a study of preoperative IRX-2 immunotherapy in early breast cancer. Data came from immunoSEQ multiplex PCR; TCRdb stores just in-frame clones and leaves some out. This table has 35,000 to 40,000 clones, roughly four fifths appearing once. The material was lymph node tissue, obtained after IRX-2 immunotherapy. The receptors shown here come from a human donor with breast cancer. Both conserved end residues are part of each CDR3. Each record gives: D gene, V gene, clone size, J gene, CDR3 protein, CDR3 DNA. A D gene is named only where the DNA matches it firmly. Clone size is stated in some rows and not others, as once, few, many or a class when expanded.

>.|TRBV6-8|.|TRBJ1-1
CASSDVGKGGAFF
TGTGCCAGCAGTGACGTGGGGAAGGGGGGAGCTTTCTTT
>.|TRBV14|.|TRBJ2-4
CASSQEPDSDLAKNIQYF
TGTGCCAGCAGCCAAGAACCGGACAGCGACCTAGCCAAAAACATTCAGTACTTC
>.|TRBV23-1|.|TRBJ1-5
CASSQEGPQANQPQHF
TGCGCCAGTAGCCAAGAAGGTCCACAGGCCAATCAGCCCCAGCATTTT
>.|TRBV19|.|TRBJ1-6
CASNSRASPLHF
TGTGCCAGTAACTCGCGGGCTTCACCCCTCCACTTT
>.|TRBV1|once|TRBJ1-1
CASSQVRGTEAFF
TGCGCCAGCAGCCAAGTTAGGGGCACTGAAGCTTTCTTT
>.|TRBV19|.|TRBJ2-7
CASSTPGQNPYEQYF
TGTGCCAGTAGTACACCGGGACAAAATCCCTACGAGCAGTACTTC
>.|TRBV23-1|.|TRBJ1-4
CASSNQVAGEKLFF
TGCGCCAGCAGTAACCAGGTTGCGGGTGAAAAACTGTTTTTT
>TRBD1|TRBV19|once|TRBJ2-2
CASSLQGLTGELFF
TGTGCCAGTAGTCTACAGGGGTTAACCGGGGAGCTGTTTTTT
>.|TRBV11-3|.|TRBJ2-7
CASSAGQTPNNEQYF
TGTGCCAGCAGCGCCGGACAAACGCCTAACAACGAGCAGTACTTC
>.|TRBV11-3|.|TRBJ1-2
CASTQSPTGLYGYTF
TGTGCCAGCACCCAAAGCCCCACAGGGTTGTATGGCTACACCTTC
>TRBD1|TRBV5-1|.|TRBJ1-6
CASSPDRGSSPLHF
TGCGCCAGCAGCCCCGACAGGGGCTCATCACCCCTCCACTTT
>.|TRBV6-8|few|TRBJ1-6
CASRNRSNLNTRYNSPLHF
TGTGCCAGCCGTAACAGGTCCAACCTGAACACTCGATATAATTCACCCCTCCACTTT
>.|TRBV28|.|TRBJ2-6
CASSLFGPFTVTSSSGANVLTF
TGTGCCAGCAGTTTATTTGGCCCCTTCACAGTTACCTCCTCTTCTGGGGCCAACGTCCTGACTTTC
>TRBD1|TRBV11-3|.|TRBJ2-1
CASSYTGTDYNEQFF
TGTGCCAGCAGCTACACCGGGACAGATTACAATGAGCAGTTCTTC
>.|TRBV6-8|once|TRBJ1-1
CASSLPSREVPEAFF
TGTGCCAGCAGTTTGCCGAGCAGGGAAGTACCTGAAGCTTTCTTT
>.|TRBV6-8|once|TRBJ1-6
CASSYQGIPLHF
TGTGCCAGCAGTTACCAGGGTATCCCCCTCCACTTT
>.|TRBV11-3|.|TRBJ2-7
CASSSRDSRYEQYF
TGTGCCAGCAGCTCCCGGGACTCCCGCTACGAGCAGTACTTC
>TRBD1|TRBV30|.|TRBJ2-3
CAWTGQGSTDTQYF
TGTGCCTGGACGGGACAGGGTAGCACAGATACGCAGTATTTT
>TRBD1|TRBV18|.|TRBJ1-1
CASSPQRTGANTEAFF
TGTGCCAGCTCACCTCAGAGGACAGGGGCGAACACTGAAGCTTTCTTT
>.|TRBV11-3|.|TRBJ1-5
CASSLDGGYNQPQHF
TGTGCCAGCAGCTTAGACGGCGGATACAATCAGCCCCAGCATTTT
>TRBD2|TRBV11-3|once|TRBJ2-3
CASSPYVKDRGGIDTQYF
TGTGCCAGCAGCCCCTATGTTAAGGATCGGGGGGGCATAGATACGCAGTATTTT
>TRBD2|TRBV28|few|TRBJ2-3
CASSLLGGGTTDTQYF
TGTGCCAGCAGTTTATTGGGCGGGGGGACCACAGATACGCAGTATTTT
>TRBD1|TRBV11-3|.|TRBJ1-1
CASSLNAVTGAQEAFF
TGTGCCAGCAGCTTAAACGCCGTGACAGGGGCTCAGGAAGCTTTCTTT
>.|TRBV6-8|.|TRBJ1-4
CASSAGPRVREKLFF
TGTGCCAGCAGTGCGGGACCGCGGGTACGTGAAAAACTGTTTTTT
>.|TRBV19|.|TRBJ1-3
CASRSMGMSGNTIYF
TGTGCCAGTAGATCTATGGGGATGTCTGGAAACACCATATATTTT
>.|TRBV18|once|TRBJ2-7
CASSPDRSSYEQYF
TGTGCCAGCTCACCGGACCGAAGCTCCTACGAGCAGTACTTC
>TRBD1|TRBV11-3|.|TRBJ1-2
CASRASDTGDYGYTF
TGTGCCAGCAGGGCGTCCGATACAGGGGACTATGGCTACACCTTC
>.|TRBV30|few|TRBJ1-5
CAWRGSGNQPQHF
TGTGCCTGGAGAGGGTCAGGGAATCAGCCCCAGCATTTT
>.|TRBV2|.|TRBJ2-2
CASSAQGTLFGELFF
TGTGCCAGCAGTGCTCAGGGGACCCTATTCGGGGAGCTGTTTTTT
>.|TRBV30|once|TRBJ1-1
CAWSVLRMGAFF
TGTGCCTGGAGTGTACTTCGAATGGGAGCTTTCTTT
>.|TRBV10-2|.|TRBJ1-1
CASSDRSNTEAFF
TGCGCCAGCAGTGACCGGTCGAACACTGAAGCTTTCTTT
>TRBD1|TRBV7-6|.|TRBJ2-2
CASSPGQGNTGELFF
TGTGCTAGCAGCCCGGGACAGGGCAACACCGGGGAGCTGTTTTTT
>TRBD2|TRBV23-1|.|TRBJ2-6
CASSPWRAREGSGANVLTF
TGCGCCAGCAGCCCCTGGAGGGCCCGGGAGGGCTCTGGGGCCAACGTCCTGACTTTC